The table lists the clone carrying this TCR beta chain with a few counts. These data come from a study of blood T cells in healthy people across ages. Looked up from germline, CDR1 is SGHTS and CDR2 is YDEGEE. The CDR3 totals 15 residues. A J-beta primer mix and a sample-barcoded 5' primer were used in a second PCR of about 6 to 12 cycles. Using its own MiXCR run on the 5' RACE reads, TCRdb lists one record per CDR3 protein. The sample has more than 1,400,000 distinct CDR3 sequences; approximately 40% are singletons. Material for sequencing was blood. The V and J genes are TRBV5-8 and TRBJ2-7, with TRBD1 matching over 11 bases. The assigned J gene may be wrong: the sequence end matches TRBJ2-5 better. This TCR was recovered from a young woman in good health. The DNA of the CDR3 is TGTGCCAGCAGCTCCCGGACAGGGGGCATAGAGACCCAGTACTTC. Its protein product is CASSSRTGGIETQYF.